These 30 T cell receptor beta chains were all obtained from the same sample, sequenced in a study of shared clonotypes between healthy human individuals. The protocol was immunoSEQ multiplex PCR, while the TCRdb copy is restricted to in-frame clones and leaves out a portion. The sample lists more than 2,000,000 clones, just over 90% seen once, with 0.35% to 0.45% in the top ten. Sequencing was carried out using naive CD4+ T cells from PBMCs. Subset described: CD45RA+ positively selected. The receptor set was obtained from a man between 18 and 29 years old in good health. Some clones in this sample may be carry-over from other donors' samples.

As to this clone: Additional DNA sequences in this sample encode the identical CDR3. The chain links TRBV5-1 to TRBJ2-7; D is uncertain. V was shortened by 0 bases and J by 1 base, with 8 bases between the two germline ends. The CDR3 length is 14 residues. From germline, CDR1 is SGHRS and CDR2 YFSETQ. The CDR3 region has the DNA TGCGCCAGCAGCTTGGGCCCTCGATCCTACGAGCAGTACTTC. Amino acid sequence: CASSLGPRSYEQYF.

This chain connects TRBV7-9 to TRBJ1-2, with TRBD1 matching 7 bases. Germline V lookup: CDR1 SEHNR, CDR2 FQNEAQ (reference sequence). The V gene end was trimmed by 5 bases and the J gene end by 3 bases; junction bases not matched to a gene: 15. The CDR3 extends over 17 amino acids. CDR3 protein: CASSKRDRDGTDYGYTF. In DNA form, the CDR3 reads TGTGCCAGCAGCAAGAGAGACAGGGACGGCACCGACTATGGCTACACCTTC.

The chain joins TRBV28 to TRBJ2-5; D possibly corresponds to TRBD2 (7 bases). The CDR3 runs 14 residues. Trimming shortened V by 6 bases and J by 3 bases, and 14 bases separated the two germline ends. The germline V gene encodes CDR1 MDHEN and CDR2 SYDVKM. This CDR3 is CASRRAGDKETQYF. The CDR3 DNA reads TGTGCCAGCAGAAGGGCGGGGGACAAAGAGACCCAGTACTTC.

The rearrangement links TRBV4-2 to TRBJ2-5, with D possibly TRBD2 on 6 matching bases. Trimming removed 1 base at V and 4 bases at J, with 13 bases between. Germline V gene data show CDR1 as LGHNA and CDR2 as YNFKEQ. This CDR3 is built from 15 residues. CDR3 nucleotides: TGTGCCAGCAGCCAAGTGGTGGGTAGCGGAGAGACCCAGTACTTC. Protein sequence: CASSQVVGSGETQYF.

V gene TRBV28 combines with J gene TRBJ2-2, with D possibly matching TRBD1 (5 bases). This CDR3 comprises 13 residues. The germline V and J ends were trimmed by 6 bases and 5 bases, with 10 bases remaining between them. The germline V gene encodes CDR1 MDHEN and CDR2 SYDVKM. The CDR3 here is CASSQQDTGELFF. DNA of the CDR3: TGTGCCAGCAGCCAACAGGATACCGGGGAGCTGTTTTTT.

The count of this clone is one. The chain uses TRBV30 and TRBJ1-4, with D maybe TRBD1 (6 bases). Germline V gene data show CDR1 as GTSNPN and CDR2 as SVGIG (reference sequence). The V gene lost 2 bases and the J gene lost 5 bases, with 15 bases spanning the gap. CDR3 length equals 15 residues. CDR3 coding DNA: TGTGCCTGGAGTTGGGGGGCAGCAAGAAATGAAAAACTGTTTTTT. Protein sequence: CAWSWGAARNEKLFF.

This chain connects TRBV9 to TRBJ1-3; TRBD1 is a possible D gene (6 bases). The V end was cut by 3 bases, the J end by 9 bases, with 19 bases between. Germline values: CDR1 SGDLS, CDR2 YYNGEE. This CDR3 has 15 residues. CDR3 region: CASSDSGTRGSTIYF. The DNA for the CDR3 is TGTGCCAGCAGCGATTCCGGGACACGGGGGAGCACCATATATTTT.

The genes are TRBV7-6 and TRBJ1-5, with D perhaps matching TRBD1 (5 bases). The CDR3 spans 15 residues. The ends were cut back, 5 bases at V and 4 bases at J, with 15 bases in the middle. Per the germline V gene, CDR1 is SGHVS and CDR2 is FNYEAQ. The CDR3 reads CASSKTRDGNQPQHF. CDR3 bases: TGTGCCAGCAGCAAAACGCGGGACGGGAATCAGCCCCAGCATTTT.

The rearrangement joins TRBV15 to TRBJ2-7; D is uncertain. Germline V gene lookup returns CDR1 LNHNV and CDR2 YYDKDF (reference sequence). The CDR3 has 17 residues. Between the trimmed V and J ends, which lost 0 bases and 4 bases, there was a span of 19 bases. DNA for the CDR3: TGTGCCACCAGCAGAGAACGAACGGCCAACCCGCCATACGAGCAGTACTTC. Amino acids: CATSRERTANPPYEQYF. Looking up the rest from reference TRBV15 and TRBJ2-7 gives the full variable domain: DAMVIQNPRYQVTQFGKPVTLSCSQTLNHNVMYWYQQKSSQAPKLLFHYYDKDFNNEADTPDNFQSRRPNTSFCFLDIRSPGLGDTAMYLCATSRERTANPPYEQYFGPGTRLTVT.

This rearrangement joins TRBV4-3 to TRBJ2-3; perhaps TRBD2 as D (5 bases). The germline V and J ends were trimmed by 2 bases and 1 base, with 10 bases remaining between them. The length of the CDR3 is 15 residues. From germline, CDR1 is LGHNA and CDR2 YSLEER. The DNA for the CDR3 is TGCGCCAGCAGCCAACTAGCAGAGGGCACAGATACGCAGTATTTT. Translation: CASSQLAEGTDTQYF.

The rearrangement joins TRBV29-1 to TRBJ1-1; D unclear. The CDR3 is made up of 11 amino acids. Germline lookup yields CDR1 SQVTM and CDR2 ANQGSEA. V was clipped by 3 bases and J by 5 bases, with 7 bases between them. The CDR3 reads CSVDGRTEAFF. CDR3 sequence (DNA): TGCAGCGTTGATGGAAGGACTGAAGCTTTCTTT.

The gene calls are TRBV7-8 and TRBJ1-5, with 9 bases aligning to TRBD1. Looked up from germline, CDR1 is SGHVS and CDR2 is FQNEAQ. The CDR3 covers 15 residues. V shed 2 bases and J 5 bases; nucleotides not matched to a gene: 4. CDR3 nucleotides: TGTGCCAGCAGCTTAAGGTGGACAGGGGATCAGCCCCAGCATTTT. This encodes CASSLRWTGDQPQHF.

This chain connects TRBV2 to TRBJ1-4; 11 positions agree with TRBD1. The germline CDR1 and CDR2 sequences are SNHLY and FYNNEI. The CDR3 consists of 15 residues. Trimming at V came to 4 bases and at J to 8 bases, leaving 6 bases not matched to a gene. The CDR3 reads CASSGTRDRGEKLFF. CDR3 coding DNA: TGTGCCAGCAGTGGGACCCGGGACAGGGGGGAAAAACTGTTTTTT. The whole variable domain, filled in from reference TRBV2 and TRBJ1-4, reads EPEVTQTPSHQVTQMGQEVILRCVPISNHLYFYWYRQILGQKVEFLVSFYNNEISEKSEIFDDQFSVERPDGSNFTLKIRSTKLEDSAMYFCASSGTRDRGEKLFFGSGTQLSVL.

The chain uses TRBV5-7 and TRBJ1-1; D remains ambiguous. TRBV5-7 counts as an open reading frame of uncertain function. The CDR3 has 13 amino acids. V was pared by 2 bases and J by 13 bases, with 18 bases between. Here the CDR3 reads CASSFSPRSQSFF. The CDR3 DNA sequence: TGTGCCAGCAGCTTTTCTCCGAGATCCCAGAGTTTCTTT.

DNA of the CDR3: TGTGCCAGCAGTATAGAGGGTCAGCCCCAGCATTTT. Translation: CASSIEGQPQHF. This chain joins TRBV6-1 and TRBJ1-5, with no clear D. This CDR3 region has 12 residues. Trimming took 5 bases from V and 6 from J, leaving 8 bases between them. Germline lookup yields CDR1 MNHNS and CDR2 SASEGT.

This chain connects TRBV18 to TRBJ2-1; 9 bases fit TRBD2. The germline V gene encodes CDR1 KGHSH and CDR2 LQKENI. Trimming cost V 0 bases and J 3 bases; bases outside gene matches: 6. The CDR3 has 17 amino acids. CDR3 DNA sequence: TGTGCCAGCTCACCACCCCCTTCTAGCGGGATCTACAATGAGCAGTTCTTC. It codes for CASSPPPSSGIYNEQFF.

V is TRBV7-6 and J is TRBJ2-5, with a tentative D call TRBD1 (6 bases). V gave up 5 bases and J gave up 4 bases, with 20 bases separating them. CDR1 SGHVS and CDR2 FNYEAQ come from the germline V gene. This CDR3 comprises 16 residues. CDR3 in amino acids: CASSRPSGQRPETQYF. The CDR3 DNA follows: TGTGCCAGCAGCCGGCCAAGTGGACAGCGCCCAGAGACCCAGTACTTC. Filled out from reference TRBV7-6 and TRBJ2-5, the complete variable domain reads GAGVSQSPRYKVTKRGQDVALRCDPISGHVSLYWYRQALGQGPEFLTYFNYEAQQDKSGLPNDRFSAERPEGSISTLTIQRTEQRDSAMYRCASSRPSGQRPETQYFGPGTRLLVL.

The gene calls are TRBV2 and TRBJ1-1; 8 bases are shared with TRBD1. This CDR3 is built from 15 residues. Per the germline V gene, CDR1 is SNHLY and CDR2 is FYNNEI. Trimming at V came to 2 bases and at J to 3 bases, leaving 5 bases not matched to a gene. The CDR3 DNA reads TGTGCCAGCAGTGAATTCGGCAGGGGGCACACTGAAGCTTTCTTT. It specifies CASSEFGRGHTEAFF.

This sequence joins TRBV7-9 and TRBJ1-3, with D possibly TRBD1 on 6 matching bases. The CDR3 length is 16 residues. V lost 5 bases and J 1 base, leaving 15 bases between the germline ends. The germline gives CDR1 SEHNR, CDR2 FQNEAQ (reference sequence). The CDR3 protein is CASSHGGASSGNTIYF. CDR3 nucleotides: TGTGCCAGCAGCCATGGGGGGGCCTCGTCTGGAAACACCATATATTTT.

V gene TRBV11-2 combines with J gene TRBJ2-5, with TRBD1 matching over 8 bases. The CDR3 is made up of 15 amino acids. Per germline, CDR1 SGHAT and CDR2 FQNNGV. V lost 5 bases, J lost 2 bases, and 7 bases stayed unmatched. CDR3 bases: TGTGCCAGCAGCACCGCCTGGACAGGGCAAGAGACCCAGTACTTC. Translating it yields CASSTAWTGQETQYF.

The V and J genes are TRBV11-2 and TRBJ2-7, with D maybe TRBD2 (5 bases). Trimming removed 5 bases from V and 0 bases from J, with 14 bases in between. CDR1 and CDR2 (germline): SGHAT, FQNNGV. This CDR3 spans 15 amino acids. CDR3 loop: CASSMIGRVSYEQYF. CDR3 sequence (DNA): TGTGCCAGCAGCATGATAGGGCGGGTCTCCTACGAGCAGTACTTC.

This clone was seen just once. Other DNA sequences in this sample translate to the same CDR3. This CDR3 is CASSVTSANTGELFF. CDR3 DNA sequence: TGTGCCAGCAGCGTGACTAGCGCTAACACCGGGGAGCTGTTTTTT. V is TRBV9 and J is TRBJ2-2; TRBD2 matches at 8 bases. The CDR3 has 15 amino acids. Germline lookup yields CDR1 SGDLS and CDR2 YYNGEE. The J segment lost 2 bases and the V segment lost 2 bases, leaving 2 bases of the junction unmatched.

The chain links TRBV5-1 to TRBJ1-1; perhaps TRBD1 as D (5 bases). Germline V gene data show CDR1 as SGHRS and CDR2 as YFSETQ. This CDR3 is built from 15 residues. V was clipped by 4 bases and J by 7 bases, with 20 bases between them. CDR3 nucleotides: TGCGCCAGCAGCCGGAGTATTAGTATGGACAATGAAGCTTTCTTT. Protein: CASSRSISMDNEAFF. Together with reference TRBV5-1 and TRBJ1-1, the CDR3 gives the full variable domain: KAGVTQTPRYLIKTRGQQVTLSCSPISGHRSVSWYQQTPGQGLQFLFEYFSETQRNKGNFPGRFSGRQFSNSRSEMNVSTLELGDSALYLCASSRSISMDNEAFFGQGTRLTVV.

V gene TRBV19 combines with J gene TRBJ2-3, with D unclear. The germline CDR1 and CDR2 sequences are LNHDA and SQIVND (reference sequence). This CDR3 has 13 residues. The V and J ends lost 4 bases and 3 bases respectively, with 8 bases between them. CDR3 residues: CASSRAWTDTQYF. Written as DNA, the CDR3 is TGTGCCAGTAGTAGGGCTTGGACAGATACGCAGTATTTT.

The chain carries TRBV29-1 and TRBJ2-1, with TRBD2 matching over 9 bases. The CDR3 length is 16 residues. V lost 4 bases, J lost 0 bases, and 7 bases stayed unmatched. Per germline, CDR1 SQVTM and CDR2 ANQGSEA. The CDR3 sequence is CSVGLAEAGSYNEQFF. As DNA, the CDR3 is TGCAGCGTTGGACTAGCGGAGGCCGGCTCCTACAATGAGCAGTTCTTC.

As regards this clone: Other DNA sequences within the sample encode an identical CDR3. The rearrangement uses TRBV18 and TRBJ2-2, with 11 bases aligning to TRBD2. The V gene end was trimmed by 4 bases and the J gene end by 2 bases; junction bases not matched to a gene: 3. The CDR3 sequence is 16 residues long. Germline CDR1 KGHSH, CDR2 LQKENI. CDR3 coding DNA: TGTGCCAGCTCACTGGGACTAGCGGCAAACACCGGGGAGCTGTTTTTT. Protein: CASSLGLAANTGELFF.

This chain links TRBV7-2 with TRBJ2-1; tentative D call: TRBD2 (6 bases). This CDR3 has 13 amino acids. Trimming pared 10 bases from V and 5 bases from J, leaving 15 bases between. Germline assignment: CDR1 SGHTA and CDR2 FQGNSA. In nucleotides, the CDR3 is TGTGCCACCGGGGAGGCCCCCCACAATGAGCAGTTCTTC. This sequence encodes CATGEAPHNEQFF.

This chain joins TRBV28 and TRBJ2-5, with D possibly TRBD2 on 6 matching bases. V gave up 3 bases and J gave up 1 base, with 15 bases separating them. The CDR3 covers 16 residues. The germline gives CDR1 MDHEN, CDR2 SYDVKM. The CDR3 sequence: CASSFVIAARQETQYF. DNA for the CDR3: TGTGCCAGCAGTTTCGTAATAGCGGCCCGCCAAGAGACCCAGTACTTC.

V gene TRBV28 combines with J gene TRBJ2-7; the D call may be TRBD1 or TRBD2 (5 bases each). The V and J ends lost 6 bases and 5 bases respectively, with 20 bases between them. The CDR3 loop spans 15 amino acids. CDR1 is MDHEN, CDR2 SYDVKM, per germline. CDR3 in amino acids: CASSPGGRLRDEQYF. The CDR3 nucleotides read TGTGCCAGCAGCCCTGGGGGAAGGCTCCGTGACGAGCAGTACTTC.

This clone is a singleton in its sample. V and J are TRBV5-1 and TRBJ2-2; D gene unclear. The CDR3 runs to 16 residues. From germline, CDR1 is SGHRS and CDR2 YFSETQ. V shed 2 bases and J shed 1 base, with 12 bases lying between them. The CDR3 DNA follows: TGCGCCAGCAGCTTTGGACCGAAACTGAACACCGGGGAGCTGTTTTTT. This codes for CASSFGPKLNTGELFF.